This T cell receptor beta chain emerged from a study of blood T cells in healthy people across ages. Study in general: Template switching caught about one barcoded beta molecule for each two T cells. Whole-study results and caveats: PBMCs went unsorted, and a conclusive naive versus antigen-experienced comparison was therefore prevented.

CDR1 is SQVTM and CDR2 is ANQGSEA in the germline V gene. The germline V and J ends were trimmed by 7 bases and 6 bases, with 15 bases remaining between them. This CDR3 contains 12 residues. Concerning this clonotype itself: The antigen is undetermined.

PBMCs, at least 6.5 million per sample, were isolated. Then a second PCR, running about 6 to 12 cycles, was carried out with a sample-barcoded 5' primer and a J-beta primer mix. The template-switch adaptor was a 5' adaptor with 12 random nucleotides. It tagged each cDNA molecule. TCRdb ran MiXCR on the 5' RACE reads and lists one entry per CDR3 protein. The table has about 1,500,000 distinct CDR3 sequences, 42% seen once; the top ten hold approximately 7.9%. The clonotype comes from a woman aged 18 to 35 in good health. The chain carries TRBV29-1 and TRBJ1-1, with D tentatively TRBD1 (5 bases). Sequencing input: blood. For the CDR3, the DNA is TGCAGCGGTGCAGGGTTTGCGGCTGAAGCTTTCTTT. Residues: CSGAGFAAEAFF. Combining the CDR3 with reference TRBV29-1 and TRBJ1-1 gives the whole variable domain SAVISQKPSRDICQRGTSLTIQCQVDSQVTMMFWYRQQPGQSLTLIATANQGSEATYESGFVIDKFPISRPNLTFSTLTVSNMSPEDSSIYLCSGAGFAAEAFFGQGTRLTVV.